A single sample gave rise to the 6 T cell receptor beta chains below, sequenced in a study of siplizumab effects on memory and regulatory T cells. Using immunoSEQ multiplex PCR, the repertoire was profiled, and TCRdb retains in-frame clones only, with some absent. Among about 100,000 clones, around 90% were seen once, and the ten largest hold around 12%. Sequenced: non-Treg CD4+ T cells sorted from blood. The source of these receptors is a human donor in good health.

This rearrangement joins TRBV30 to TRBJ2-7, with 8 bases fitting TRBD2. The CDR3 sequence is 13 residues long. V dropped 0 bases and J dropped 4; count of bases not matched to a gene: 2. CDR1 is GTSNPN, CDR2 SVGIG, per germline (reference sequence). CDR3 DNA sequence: TGTGCCTGGAGTGTGTCGGGGGGGTACGAGCAGTACTTC. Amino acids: CAWSVSGGYEQYF.

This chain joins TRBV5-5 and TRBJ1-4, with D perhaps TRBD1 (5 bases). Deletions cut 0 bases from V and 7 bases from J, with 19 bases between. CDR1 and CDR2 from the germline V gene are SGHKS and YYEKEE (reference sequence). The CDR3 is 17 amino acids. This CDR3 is CASSLVPPGGEGEKLFF. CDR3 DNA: TGTGCCAGCAGCTTGGTACCCCCGGGAGGGGAAGGTGAAAAACTGTTTTTT.

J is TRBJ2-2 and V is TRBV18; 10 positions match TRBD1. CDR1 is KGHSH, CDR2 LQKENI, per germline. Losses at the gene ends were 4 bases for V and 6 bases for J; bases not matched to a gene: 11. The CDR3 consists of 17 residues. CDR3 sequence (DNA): TGTGCCAGCTCACTTGACCCCGGGACAGGGGTTCCCGGGGAGCTGTTTTTT. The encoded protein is CASSLDPGTGVPGELFF.

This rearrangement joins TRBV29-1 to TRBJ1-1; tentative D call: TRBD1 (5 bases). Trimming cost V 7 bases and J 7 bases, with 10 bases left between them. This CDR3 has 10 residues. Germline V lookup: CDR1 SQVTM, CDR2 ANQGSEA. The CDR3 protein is CSARALEAFF. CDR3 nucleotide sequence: TGCAGCGCCAGGGCCCTTGAAGCTTTCTTT.

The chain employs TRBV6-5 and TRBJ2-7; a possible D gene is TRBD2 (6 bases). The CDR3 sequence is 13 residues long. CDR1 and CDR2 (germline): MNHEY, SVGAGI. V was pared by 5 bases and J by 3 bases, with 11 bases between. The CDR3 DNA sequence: TGTGCCAGCAGTAGTAGCGGCTACTACGAGCAGTACTTC. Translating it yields CASSSSGYYEQYF.

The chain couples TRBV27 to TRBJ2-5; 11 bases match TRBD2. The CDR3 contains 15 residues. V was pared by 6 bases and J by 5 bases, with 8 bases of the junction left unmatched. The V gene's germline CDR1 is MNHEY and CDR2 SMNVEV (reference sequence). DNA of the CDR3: TGTGCCAGCAGGGACCTAGCGGGAGGAAGGGAGACCCAGTACTTC. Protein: CASRDLAGGRETQYF.